This entry lists 19 T cell receptor beta chains sequenced from one sample in a study of blood T cell repertoires in COVID-19. TCRdb keeps only in-frame clones here, not all; method: immunoSEQ multiplex PCR. This table has fewer than 400,000 clones, 88% appearing once. Sequences were obtained from PBMCs or T cells enriched from blood (not recorded which). The receptors were sampled from a man aged 25-40 years who had recovered from COVID-19.

The rearrangement links TRBV24-1 to TRBJ2-1; no firm D call. CDR1 is KGHDR, CDR2 SFDVKD, per germline. Trimming cost V 4 bases and J 6 bases, with 9 bases left between them. CDR3 length: 13 residues. CDR3 residues: CATSDLTRNEQFF. The CDR3 DNA reads TGTGCCACCAGTGACCTGACACGCAATGAGCAGTTCTTC.

The CDR3 spells CASSMGQGYNSPLHF. The CDR3 DNA sequence: TGTGCCAGTAGTATGGGACAGGGCTATAATTCACCCCTCCACTTT. The rearrangement joins TRBV19 to TRBJ1-6; 9 nucleotides agree with TRBD1. Germline V gene lookup returns CDR1 LNHDA and CDR2 SQIVND (reference sequence). The length of the CDR3 is 15 residues. V gave up 3 bases and J gave up 3 bases; unmatched junction bases: 0.

The table lists this clone with a few counts. The gene calls are TRBV11-2 and TRBJ2-7; no definite D call. This CDR3 has 13 residues. Trimming shortened V by 1 base and J by 5 bases, and 9 bases separated the two germline ends. The germline V gene encodes CDR1 SGHAT and CDR2 FQNNGV. The CDR3 loop reads CASSLGLNNEQYF. The CDR3 nucleotides are TGTGCCAGCAGCTTAGGACTGAACAACGAGCAGTACTTC. The full variable domain, its missing parts supplied by reference TRBV11-2 and TRBJ2-7, is EAGVAQSPRYKIIEKRQSVAFWCNPISGHATLYWYQQILGQGPKLLIQFQNNGVVDDSQLPKDRFSAERLKGVDSTLKIQPAKLEDSAVYLCASSLGLNNEQYFGPGTRLTVT.

This sequence joins TRBV27 and TRBJ2-2; 10 bases match TRBD1. V lost 4 bases, J lost 2 bases, and 4 bases stayed unmatched. Germline CDR1 MNHEY, CDR2 SMNVEV (reference sequence). The CDR3 sequence is 16 residues long. The CDR3 nucleotides are TGTGCCAGCAGTTATGACAGGGGGCAAAACACCGGGGAGCTGTTTTTT. This gives the protein CASSYDRGQNTGELFF.

This clone appeared once. The J gene is TRBJ2-5, the V gene TRBV28; the match to TRBD1 covers 8 bases. The germline gives CDR1 MDHEN, CDR2 SYDVKM. Unmatched junction bases numbered 17, after V lost 2 bases and J lost 3 bases. The CDR3 sequence is 19 residues long. CDR3 region: CASSLLPGGQNGREETQYF. CDR3 DNA: TGTGCCAGCAGTTTACTCCCAGGGGGCCAGAATGGTCGGGAAGAGACCCAGTACTTC.

The chain is built from TRBV6-1 and TRBJ1-3; no clear D gene. This CDR3 region has 14 residues. Germline-derived CDR1 and CDR2 are MNHNS and SASEGT. V shed 2 bases and J shed 0 bases, with 5 bases lying between them. This chain's CDR3 is CASSERSSGNTIYF. CDR3 nucleotide sequence: TGTGCCAGCAGTGAACGGAGCTCTGGAAACACCATATATTTT.

This chain joins TRBV7-9 and TRBJ1-1, with 7 bases matching TRBD1. CDR1 SEHNR and CDR2 FQNEAQ come from the germline V gene (reference sequence). The ends lost 0 bases at V and 1 base at J; junction bases unmatched: 14. The CDR3 runs to 19 residues. This CDR3 is CASSLARITGQYKNTEAFF. The CDR3 DNA sequence: TGTGCCAGCAGCTTAGCTCGAATCACGGGACAGTATAAGAACACTGAAGCTTTCTTT.

The rearrangement links TRBV10-3 to TRBJ1-2; the D is unclear. Trimming stripped 10 bases from V and 6 bases from J, with 21 bases between. The CDR3 has 14 residues. In germline, CDR1 is ENHRY, CDR2 SYGVKD. The DNA of the CDR3 is TGTGCCACCCCCCGGGGTAGCGACCTTGATGGCTACACCTTC. The encoded protein is CATPRGSDLDGYTF.

The chain links TRBV11-1 to TRBJ2-7; TRBD1 matches at 11 bases. This CDR3 has 14 residues. CDR1 is SGHAT and CDR2 is FQDESV in the germline V gene (reference sequence). V was clipped by 4 bases and J by 5 bases; unmatched bases: 4. The CDR3 DNA is TGTGCCAGCAGCTCCGGACAGGGGGCGGACGAGCAGTACTTC. It translates to CASSSGQGADEQYF.

This clone has a single count. The chain links TRBV21-1 to TRBJ2-2; the table's D call, TRBD1, was not checked against the DNA. TRBV21-1 is a documented pseudogene. The CDR3 is made up of 15 amino acids. CDR3 sequence: CASSIRGQGTGELFF. CDR3 coding DNA: TGTGCCAGCAGCATTAGAGGGCAGGGGACCGGGGAGCTGTTTTTT.

The chain joins TRBV6-5 to TRBJ1-1; D perhaps matches TRBD1 (6 bases). The V gene's germline CDR1 is MNHEY and CDR2 SVGAGI. CDR3 length equals 15 residues. V was cut by 0 bases and J by 5 bases, with 13 bases left in between. CDR3 nucleotide sequence: TGTGCCAGCAGTTACTCGTTGGGAAGGGGGACTGAAGCTTTCTTT. It is translated as CASSYSLGRGTEAFF.

The genes are TRBV19 and TRBJ2-1; D is possibly TRBD1 (5 bases). Trimming pared 4 bases from V and 4 bases from J, leaving 11 bases between. This CDR3 has 14 amino acids. The germline V gene encodes CDR1 LNHDA and CDR2 SQIVND (reference sequence). The DNA of the CDR3 is TGTGCCAGTAGTAAGACGACAGCTTACAATGAGCAGTTCTTC. Its protein is CASSKTTAYNEQFF.

The CDR3 is CASSLGQADSYEQYF. The DNA of the CDR3 is TGTGCCAGCAGCTTAGGGCAGGCAGACTCCTACGAGCAGTACTTC. This chain links TRBV7-2 with TRBJ2-7, with unresolved D. The germline V gene encodes CDR1 SGHTA and CDR2 FQGNSA. CDR3 length equals 15 residues. Trimming removed 1 base at V and 0 bases at J, with 10 bases between.

This clone was detected only a few times. The V and J genes are TRBV7-2 and TRBJ1-4; possible D gene TRBD1, 6 bases. CDR1 and CDR2 from the germline V gene are SGHTA and FQGNSA. The CDR3 covers 12 residues. The ends were cut back, 5 bases at V and 8 bases at J, with 9 bases in the middle. CDR3 bases: TGTGCCAGCAGCATAGACAGGGAAAAACTGTTTTTT. Encoded protein: CASSIDREKLFF.

On this clone: This may arise from a read error, as a much more abundant clone is one base away. The same CDR3 is also encoded by other DNA sequences in this sample. V and J are TRBV6-2 or TRBV6-3 and TRBJ2-7; 11 nucleotides agree with TRBD1. Losses at the gene ends were 0 bases for V and 3 bases for J; bases not matched to a gene: 1. The CDR3 is 15 amino acids. Germline V lookup: CDR1 MNHEY, CDR2 SVGEGT. The DNA for the CDR3 is TGTGCCAGCAGTTACTCTGGGACAGGGGGCTACGAGCAGTACTTC. Protein product: CASSYSGTGGYEQYF.

The chain combines TRBV18 with TRBJ2-1; D is possibly TRBD2 (5 bases). Germline CDR1 is KGHSH and CDR2 is LQKENI. V lost 0 bases and J 10 bases, leaving 13 bases between the germline ends. The CDR3 is 14 residues long. The DNA of the CDR3 is TGTGCCAGCTCACCACCGCTAGAGGGAAACGAGCAGTTCTTC. Its translation is CASSPPLEGNEQFF.

This clone was seen a single time. J is TRBJ1-6 and V is TRBV6-5; 10 bases map to TRBD1. Trimming took 5 bases from V and 6 from J; bases not matched to a gene: 4. Germline loops: CDR1 MNHEY, CDR2 SVGAGI. The CDR3 length is 15 residues. CDR3 DNA: TGTGCCAGCAGTCCCCGGGACAGGGGTAATTCACCCCTCCACTTT. It translates to CASSPRDRGNSPLHF.

The chain recombines TRBV5-1 with TRBJ2-2, with D perhaps TRBD1 (5 bases). V was pared by 0 bases and J by 6 bases, with 12 bases between. The CDR3 sequence is 15 residues long. The germline V gene has CDR1 SGHRS and CDR2 YFSETQ. The CDR3 loop is CASSLGPEGAGELFF. The CDR3 DNA follows: TGCGCCAGCAGCTTGGGTCCGGAAGGGGCCGGGGAGCTGTTTTTT. Complete variable domain (other parts from reference TRBV5-1 and TRBJ2-2): KAGVTQTPRYLIKTRGQQVTLSCSPISGHRSVSWYQQTPGQGLQFLFEYFSETQRNKGNFPGRFSGRQFSNSRSEMNVSTLELGDSALYLCASSLGPEGAGELFFGEGSRLTVL.

The chain links TRBV5-4 to TRBJ2-1; 8 nucleotides agree with TRBD2. Trimming cost V 4 bases and J 6 bases; bases outside gene matches: 15. The CDR3 contains 17 residues. CDR1 is SGHNT and CDR2 is YYREEE in the germline V gene (reference sequence). Here the CDR3 DNA reads TGTGCCAGCAGCGGGCCCACTCCCGGGGGGGATGCCAATGAGCAGTTCTTC. Protein product: CASSGPTPGGDANEQFF.